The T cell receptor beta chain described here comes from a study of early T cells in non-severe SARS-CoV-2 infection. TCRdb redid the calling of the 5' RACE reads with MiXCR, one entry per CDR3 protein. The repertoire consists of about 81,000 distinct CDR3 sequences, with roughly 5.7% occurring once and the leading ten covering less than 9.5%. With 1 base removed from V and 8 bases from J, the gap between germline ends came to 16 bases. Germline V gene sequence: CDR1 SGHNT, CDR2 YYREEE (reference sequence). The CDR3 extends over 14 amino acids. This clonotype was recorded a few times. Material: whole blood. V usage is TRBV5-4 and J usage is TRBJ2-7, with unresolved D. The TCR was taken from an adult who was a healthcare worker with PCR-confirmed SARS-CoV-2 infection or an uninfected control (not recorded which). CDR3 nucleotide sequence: TGTGCCAGCAGCTTGTCTGGGGATTATTTCCAGCAGTACTTC. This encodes CASSLSGDYFQQYF.